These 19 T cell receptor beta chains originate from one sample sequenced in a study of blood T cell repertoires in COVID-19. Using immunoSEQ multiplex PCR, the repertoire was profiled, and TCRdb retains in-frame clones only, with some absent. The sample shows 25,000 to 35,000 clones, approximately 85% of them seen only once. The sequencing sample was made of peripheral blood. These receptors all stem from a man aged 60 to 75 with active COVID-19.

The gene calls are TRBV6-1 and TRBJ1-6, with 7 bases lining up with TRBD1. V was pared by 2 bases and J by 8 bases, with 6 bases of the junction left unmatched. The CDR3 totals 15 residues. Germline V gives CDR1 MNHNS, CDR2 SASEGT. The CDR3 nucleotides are TGTGCCAGCAGTGAAAGGGGGCAGGGCCATTCACCCCTCCACTTT. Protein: CASSERGQGHSPLHF.

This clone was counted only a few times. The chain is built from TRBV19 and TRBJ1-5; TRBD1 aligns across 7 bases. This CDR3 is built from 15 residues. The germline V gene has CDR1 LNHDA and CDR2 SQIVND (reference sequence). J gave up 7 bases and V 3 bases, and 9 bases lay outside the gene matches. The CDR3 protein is CASSIPRQGEQPQHF. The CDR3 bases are TGTGCCAGTAGTATCCCACGACAGGGCGAGCAGCCCCAGCATTTT.

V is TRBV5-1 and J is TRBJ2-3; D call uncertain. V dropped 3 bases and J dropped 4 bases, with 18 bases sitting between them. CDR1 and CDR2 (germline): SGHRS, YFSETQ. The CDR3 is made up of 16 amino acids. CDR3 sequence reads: CASSSGLLNSPDTQYF. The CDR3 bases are TGCGCCAGCAGCTCTGGTCTCCTAAATTCCCCAGATACGCAGTATTTT.

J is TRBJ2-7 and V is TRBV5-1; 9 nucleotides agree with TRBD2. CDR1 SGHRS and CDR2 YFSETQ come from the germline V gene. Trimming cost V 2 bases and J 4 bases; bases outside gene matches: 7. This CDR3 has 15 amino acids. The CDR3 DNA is TGCGCCAGCAGCTTCGTAGCGGGAGAAGGTTACGAGCAGTACTTC. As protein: CASSFVAGEGYEQYF.

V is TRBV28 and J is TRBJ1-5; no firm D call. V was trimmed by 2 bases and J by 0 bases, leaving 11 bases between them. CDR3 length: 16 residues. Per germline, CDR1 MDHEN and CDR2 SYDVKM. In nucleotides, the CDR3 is TGTGCCAGCAGTTTACAGGCCCAGAGTAGCAATCAGCCCCAGCATTTT. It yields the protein CASSLQAQSSNQPQHF.

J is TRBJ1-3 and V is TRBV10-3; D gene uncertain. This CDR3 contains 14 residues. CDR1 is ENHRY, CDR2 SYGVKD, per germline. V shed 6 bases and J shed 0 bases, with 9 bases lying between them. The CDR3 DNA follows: TGTGCCATCAGCTCTACAGCCTCTGGAAACACCATATATTTT. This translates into CAISSTASGNTIYF.

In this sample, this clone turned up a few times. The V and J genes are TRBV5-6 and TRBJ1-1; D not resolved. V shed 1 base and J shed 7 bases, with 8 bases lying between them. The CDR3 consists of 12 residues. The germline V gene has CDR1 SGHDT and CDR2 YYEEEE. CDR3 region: CASSLNSLEAFF. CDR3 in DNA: TGTGCCAGCAGCTTGAACTCTCTTGAAGCTTTCTTT.

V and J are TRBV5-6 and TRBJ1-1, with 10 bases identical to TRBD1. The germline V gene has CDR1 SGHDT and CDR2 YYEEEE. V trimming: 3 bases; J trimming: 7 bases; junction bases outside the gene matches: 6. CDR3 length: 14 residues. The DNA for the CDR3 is TGTGCCAGCAGCTGGGACAGGGGACGGGGTGAAGCTTTCTTT. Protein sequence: CASSWDRGRGEAFF.

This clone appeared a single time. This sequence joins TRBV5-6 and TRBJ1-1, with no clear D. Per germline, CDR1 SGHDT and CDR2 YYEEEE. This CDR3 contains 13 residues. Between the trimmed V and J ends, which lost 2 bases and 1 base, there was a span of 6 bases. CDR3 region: CASSFRGNTEAFF. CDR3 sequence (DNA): TGTGCCAGCAGCTTCCGGGGGAACACTGAAGCTTTCTTT.

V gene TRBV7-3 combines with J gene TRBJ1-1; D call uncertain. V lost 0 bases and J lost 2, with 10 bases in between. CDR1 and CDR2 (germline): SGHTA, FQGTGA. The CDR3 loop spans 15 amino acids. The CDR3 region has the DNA TGTGCCAGCAGCTTAACCCACGACTCAAACACTGAAGCTTTCTTT. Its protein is CASSLTHDSNTEAFF.

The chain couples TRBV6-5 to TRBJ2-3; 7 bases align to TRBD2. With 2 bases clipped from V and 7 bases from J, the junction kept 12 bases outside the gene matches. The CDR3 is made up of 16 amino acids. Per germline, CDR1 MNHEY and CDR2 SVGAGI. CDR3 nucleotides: TGTGCCAGCAGTTACACCCTGCCGGGGGGTTACAATACGCAGTATTTT. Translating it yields CASSYTLPGGYNTQYF.

CDR3 loop: CASNRDSGTDTQYF. CDR3 coding DNA: TGTGCCAGCAACCGGGACAGCGGCACAGATACGCAGTATTTT. This chain uses TRBV7-2 with TRBJ2-3, with 7 nucleotides matching TRBD1. CDR1 SGHTA and CDR2 FQGNSA come from the germline V gene. J gave up 1 base and V 7 bases, and 5 bases lay outside the gene matches. The CDR3 contains 14 residues.

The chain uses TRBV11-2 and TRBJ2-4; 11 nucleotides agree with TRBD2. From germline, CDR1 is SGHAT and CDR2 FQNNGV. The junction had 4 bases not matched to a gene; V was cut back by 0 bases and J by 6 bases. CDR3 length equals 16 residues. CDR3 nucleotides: TGTGCCAGCAGCTTAGAAGTAGCGGGAGGGAGAAACATTCAGTACTTC. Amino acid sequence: CASSLEVAGGRNIQYF.

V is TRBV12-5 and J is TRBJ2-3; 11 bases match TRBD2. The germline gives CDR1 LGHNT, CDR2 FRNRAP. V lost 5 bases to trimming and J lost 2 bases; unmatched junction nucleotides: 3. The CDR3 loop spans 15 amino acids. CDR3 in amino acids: CASGQGLAATDTQYF. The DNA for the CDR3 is TGTGCTAGTGGTCAGGGACTAGCGGCCACAGATACGCAGTATTTT.

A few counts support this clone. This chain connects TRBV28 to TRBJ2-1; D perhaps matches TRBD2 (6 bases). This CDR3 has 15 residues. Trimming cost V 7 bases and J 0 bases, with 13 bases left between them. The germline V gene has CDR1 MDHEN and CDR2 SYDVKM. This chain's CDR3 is CASKTRESSYNEQFF. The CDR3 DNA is TGTGCCAGCAAAACCCGGGAGAGCTCCTACAATGAGCAGTTCTTC. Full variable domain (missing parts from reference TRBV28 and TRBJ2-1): DVKVTQSSRYLVKRTGEKVFLECVQDMDHENMFWYRQDPGLGLRLIYFSYDVKMKEKGDIPEGYSVSREKKERFSLILESASTNQTSMYLCASKTRESSYNEQFFGPGTRLTVL.

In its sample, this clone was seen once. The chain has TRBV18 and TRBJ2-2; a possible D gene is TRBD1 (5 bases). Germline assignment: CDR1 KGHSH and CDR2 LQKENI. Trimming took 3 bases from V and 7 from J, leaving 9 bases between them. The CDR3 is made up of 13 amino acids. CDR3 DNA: TGTGCCAGCTCACCCAGGGCCTTCGGGGAGCTGTTTTTT. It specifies CASSPRAFGELFF.

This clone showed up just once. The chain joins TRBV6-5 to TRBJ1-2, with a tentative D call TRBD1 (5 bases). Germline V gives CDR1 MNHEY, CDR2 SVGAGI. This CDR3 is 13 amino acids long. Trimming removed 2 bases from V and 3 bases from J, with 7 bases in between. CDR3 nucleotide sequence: TGTGCCAGCAGTTACGGGGCAGACTATGGCTACACCTTC. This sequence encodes CASSYGADYGYTF.

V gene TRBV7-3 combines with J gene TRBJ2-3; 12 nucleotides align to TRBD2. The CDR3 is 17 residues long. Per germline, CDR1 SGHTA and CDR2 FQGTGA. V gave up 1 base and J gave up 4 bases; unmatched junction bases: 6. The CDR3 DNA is TGTGCCAGCAGCTTAAGAGGGACTAGCGGGTCGGCAGATACGCAGTATTTT. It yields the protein CASSLRGTSGSADTQYF.

The CDR3 loop is CASSGAKTEAFF. CDR3 nucleotide sequence: TGTGCCAGCAGCGGGGCGAAAACTGAAGCTTTCTTT. The chain employs TRBV7-6 and TRBJ1-1; D may be TRBD1 (5 bases). Germline lookup yields CDR1 SGHVS and CDR2 FNYEAQ. The CDR3 consists of 12 residues. V was clipped by 5 bases and J by 5 bases, with 9 bases between them.